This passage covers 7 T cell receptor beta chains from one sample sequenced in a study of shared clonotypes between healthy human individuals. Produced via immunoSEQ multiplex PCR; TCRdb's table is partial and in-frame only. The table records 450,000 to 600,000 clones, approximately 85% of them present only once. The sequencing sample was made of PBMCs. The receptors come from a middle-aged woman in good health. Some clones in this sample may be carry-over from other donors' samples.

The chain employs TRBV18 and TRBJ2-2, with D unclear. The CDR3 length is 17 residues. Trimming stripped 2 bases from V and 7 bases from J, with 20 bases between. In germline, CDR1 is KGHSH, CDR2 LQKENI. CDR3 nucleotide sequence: TGTGCCAGCTCACCAGAGTATCTAGGCCCCGCCGGCGGGGAGCTGTTTTTT. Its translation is CASSPEYLGPAGGELFF.

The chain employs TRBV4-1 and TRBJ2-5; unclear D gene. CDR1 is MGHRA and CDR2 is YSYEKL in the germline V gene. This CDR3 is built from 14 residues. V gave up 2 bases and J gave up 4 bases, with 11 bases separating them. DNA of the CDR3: TGCGCCAGCAGCCAAAGTACAGTTGCAGAGACCCAGTACTTC. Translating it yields CASSQSTVAETQYF.

Here the CDR3 DNA reads TGCGCCAGCAGCTTGTGGAGATCCGGGAAGTCATCCTACGAGCAGTACTTC. It specifies CASSLWRSGKSSYEQYF. The chain carries TRBV5-1 and TRBJ2-7, with a tentative D call TRBD2 (5 bases). The V end was cut by 1 base, the J end by 1 base, with 18 bases between. Germline V gene data show CDR1 as SGHRS and CDR2 as YFSETQ. The CDR3 spans 17 residues.

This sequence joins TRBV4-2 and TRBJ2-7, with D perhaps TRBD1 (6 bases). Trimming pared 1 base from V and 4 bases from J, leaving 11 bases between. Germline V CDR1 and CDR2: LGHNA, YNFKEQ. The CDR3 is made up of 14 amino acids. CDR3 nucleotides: TGTGCCAGCAGCCAAGCTACAGGGTTATACGAGCAGTACTTC. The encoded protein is CASSQATGLYEQYF.

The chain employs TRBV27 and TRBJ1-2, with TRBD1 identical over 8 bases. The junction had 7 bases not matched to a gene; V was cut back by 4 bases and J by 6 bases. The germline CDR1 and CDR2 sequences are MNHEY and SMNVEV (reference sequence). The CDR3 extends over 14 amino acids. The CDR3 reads CASSSRQGTDGYTF. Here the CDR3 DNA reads TGTGCCAGCAGTTCACGACAGGGGACGGATGGCTACACCTTC.

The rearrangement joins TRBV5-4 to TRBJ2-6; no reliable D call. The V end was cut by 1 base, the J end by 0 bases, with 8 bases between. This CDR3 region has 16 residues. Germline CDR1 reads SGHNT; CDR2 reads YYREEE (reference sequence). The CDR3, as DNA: TGTGCCAGCAGCTTGTGGGTAAACTCTGGGGCCAACGTCCTGACTTTC. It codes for CASSLWVNSGANVLTF.

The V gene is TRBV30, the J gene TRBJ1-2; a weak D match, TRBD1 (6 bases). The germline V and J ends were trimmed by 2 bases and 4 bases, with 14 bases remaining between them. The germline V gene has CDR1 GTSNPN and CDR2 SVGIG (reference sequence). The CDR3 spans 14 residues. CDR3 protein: CAWSYWGLGYGYTF. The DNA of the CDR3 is TGTGCCTGGAGTTATTGGGGGCTGGGCTATGGCTACACCTTC.